The source of this TCR beta chain is a study of blood T cell repertoires in COVID-19. About the research overall: The United States, Italy and Spain provided the acute and convalescent COVID-19 samples. PBMCs, B-cell-depleted T cells, or T cells were the source of the cDNA or gDNA that made up the material.

In the authors' methods: Amplifying reference gene primers gave estimates of nucleated cell counts. Repertoires were generated with immunoSEQ multiplex PCR, while TCRdb's copy carries only in-frame clones and drops some. That table gives V, J and clone size, and the DNA gave D and trimming. The table has 100,000 to 150,000 clones, approximately 83% seen once. The germline CDR1 and CDR2 sequences are SGHRS and YFSETQ. The CDR3 runs 15 residues. V lost 0 bases, J lost 0 bases, and 7 bases lay in between. This TCR came from a man in his 60s with acute or convalescent COVID-19. The V gene is TRBV5-1, the J gene TRBJ1-3; D not certain. The sample was peripheral blood. DNA of the CDR3: TGCGCCAGCAGCTTGGTCGGGAGCTCTGGAAACACCATATATTTT. Amino acid sequence: CASSLVGSSGNTIYF. Full variable domain (outside the CDR3, taken from reference TRBV5-1 and TRBJ1-3): KAGVTQTPRYLIKTRGQQVTLSCSPISGHRSVSWYQQTPGQGLQFLFEYFSETQRNKGNFPGRFSGRQFSNSRSEMNVSTLELGDSALYLCASSLVGSSGNTIYFGEGSWLTVV.